These 13 T cell receptor beta chains share one sample of origin, sequenced in a study of blood T cell repertoires in COVID-19. Libraries were prepared by immunoSEQ multiplex PCR; TCRdb keeps only in-frame clonotypes and omits some of them. The sample consists of some 490,000 clones, around 85% of them appearing once. Sequencing input: PBMCs or T cells enriched from blood (not recorded which). The receptors originated from a woman aged 60 to 75 who had recovered from COVID-19.

The rearrangement uses TRBV6-2 or TRBV6-3 and TRBJ2-7, with a weak D call TRBD2 (7 bases). Per the germline V gene, CDR1 is MNHEY and CDR2 is SVGEGT. The CDR3 contains 16 residues. Trimming cost V 4 bases and J 0 bases, with 16 bases left between them. The CDR3 bases are TGTGCCAGCAGTTCCCCCCTAGGGGGGGCCTCCTACGAGCAGTACTTC. Translated: CASSSPLGGASYEQYF.

This chain joins TRBV2 and TRBJ1-4; no firm D call. Looked up from germline, CDR1 is SNHLY and CDR2 is FYNNEI. The CDR3 runs 15 residues. Trimming took 5 bases from V and 3 from J, leaving 13 bases between them. CDR3 in DNA: TGTGCCAGCAGTCAAAGGTCGGAGCCTAATGAAAAACTGTTTTTT. Protein: CASSQRSEPNEKLFF. The full variable domain, in which reference TRBV2 and TRBJ1-4 provide the parts outside the CDR3, is EPEVTQTPSHQVTQMGQEVILRCVPISNHLYFYWYRQILGQKVEFLVSFYNNEISEKSEIFDDQFSVERPDGSNFTLKIRSTKLEDSAMYFCASSQRSEPNEKLFFGSGTQLSVL.

The V and J genes are TRBV7-6 and TRBJ2-5; 7 positions agree with TRBD1. V was pared by 5 bases and J by 5 bases, with 8 bases of the junction left unmatched. The CDR3 spans 14 residues. The germline V gene has CDR1 SGHVS and CDR2 FNYEAQ. CDR3 sequence: CASSDTARGETQYF. As DNA, the CDR3 is TGTGCCAGCAGCGACACAGCCAGGGGGGAGACCCAGTACTTC.

This chain connects TRBV6-5 to TRBJ2-7; possible D gene TRBD2, 6 bases. Per germline, CDR1 MNHEY and CDR2 SVGAGI. CDR3 length: 13 residues. Trimming left V 6 bases short and J 4 bases short, with 13 bases between. Written as DNA, the CDR3 is TGTGCCAGCAGAAAGGCCGGGGGTTACGAGCAGTACGTC. Amino acid sequence: CASRKAGGYEQYV.

The chain carries TRBV11-2 and TRBJ2-7; tentative D call: TRBD1 (5 bases). The V end lost 2 bases, the J end lost 6 bases, and 11 bases lay between the germline ends. From germline, CDR1 is SGHAT and CDR2 FQNNGV. The CDR3 totals 13 residues. Written as DNA, the CDR3 is TGTGCCAGCAGCTTACTGCTGACAGTCGAGCAGTACGTC. Translating it yields CASSLLLTVEQYV.

With respect to this clone: One end of the junction varies from germline; a read error may be responsible. V usage is TRBV10-2 and J usage is TRBJ2-2; D is ambiguous. The germline gives CDR1 WSHSY, CDR2 SAAADI. This CDR3 region has 14 residues. The CDR3 DNA reads TGCTCCAGCCACCTGCCTACTAACACCGGGGAGCTGTTTTTT. Translating it yields CSSHLPTNTGELFF.

The table lists this clone with a count of one. The V gene is TRBV7-2, the J gene TRBJ1-6; 8 bases agree with TRBD1. Looked up from germline, CDR1 is SGHTA and CDR2 is FQGNSA. V trimming: 5 bases; J trimming: 8 bases; junction bases outside the gene matches: 17. This CDR3 is built from 18 residues. CDR3 DNA sequence: TGTGCCAGCAGCCTCGACCGTTCCGAAACAGGGGGATATTCACCCCTCCACTTT. Protein: CASSLDRSETGGYSPLHF.

This chain uses TRBV6-5 with TRBJ1-5; 10 bases map to TRBD1. Germline-derived CDR1 and CDR2 are MNHEY and SVGAGI. This CDR3 spans 15 amino acids. J lost 3 bases, V lost 4 bases, and 3 bases had no gene match. CDR3 sequence: CASSSGQGLNQPQHF. The CDR3 DNA follows: TGTGCCAGCAGTTCGGGACAGGGGCTCAATCAGCCCCAGCATTTT.

The V call is TRBV21-1, the J call TRBJ1-1; no check of the table's D call, TRBD1, against the DNA was made. TRBV21-1 is classified as a pseudogene. The CDR3 totals 19 residues. CDR3 amino acids: CASSKKSADRLSSNTEAFF. For the CDR3, the DNA is TGTGCCAGCAGCAAAAAATCGGCGGACAGGCTTTCCTCGAACACTGAAGCTTTCTTT.

The gene calls are TRBV5-5 and TRBJ2-3, with D perhaps matching TRBD1 (6 bases). CDR3 size: 16 residues. Germline assignment: CDR1 SGHKS and CDR2 YYEKEE (reference sequence). V lost 3 bases, J lost 2 bases, and 16 bases lay in between. The DNA of the CDR3 is TGTGCCAGCAGCTCCGACAGGATAGGGTCCACAGATACGCAGTATTTT. It yields the protein CASSSDRIGSTDTQYF.

The V and J genes are TRBV28 and TRBJ1-3, with a possible D match to TRBD1 (5 bases). Looked up from germline, CDR1 is MDHEN and CDR2 is SYDVKM. V lost 3 bases, J lost 0 bases, and 9 bases lay in between. The CDR3 has 15 amino acids. CDR3 sequence reads: CASSLGGGSGNTIYF. CDR3 coding DNA: TGTGCCAGCAGTTTGGGGGGGGGCTCTGGAAACACCATATATTTT.

The chain carries TRBV19 and TRBJ1-5; 9 bases line up with TRBD1. V shed 5 bases, J shed 6 bases, and the junction held 8 bases outside the gene matches. CDR3 length: 15 residues. The germline gives CDR1 LNHDA, CDR2 SQIVND (reference sequence). CDR3 sequence reads: CASSARTGDGQPQHF. CDR3 nucleotides: TGTGCCAGTAGTGCCAGGACAGGGGATGGTCAGCCCCAGCATTTT. The variable domain in full, with the rest retrieved from reference TRBV19 and TRBJ1-5, is DGGITQSPKYLFRKEGQNVTLSCEQNLNHDAMYWYRQDPGQGLRLIYYSQIVNDFQKGDIAEGYSVSREKKESFPLTVTSAQKNPTAFYLCASSARTGDGQPQHFGDGTRLSIL.

V usage is TRBV24-1 and J usage is TRBJ2-1; 11 nucleotides line up with TRBD2. The germline CDR1 and CDR2 sequences are KGHDR and SFDVKD. The CDR3 is 16 residues long. With 4 bases clipped from V and 4 bases from J, the junction kept 5 bases outside the gene matches. The CDR3 loop is CATSESTSGAYNEQFF. CDR3 coding DNA: TGTGCCACCAGTGAGTCGACTAGCGGGGCTTACAATGAGCAGTTCTTC.